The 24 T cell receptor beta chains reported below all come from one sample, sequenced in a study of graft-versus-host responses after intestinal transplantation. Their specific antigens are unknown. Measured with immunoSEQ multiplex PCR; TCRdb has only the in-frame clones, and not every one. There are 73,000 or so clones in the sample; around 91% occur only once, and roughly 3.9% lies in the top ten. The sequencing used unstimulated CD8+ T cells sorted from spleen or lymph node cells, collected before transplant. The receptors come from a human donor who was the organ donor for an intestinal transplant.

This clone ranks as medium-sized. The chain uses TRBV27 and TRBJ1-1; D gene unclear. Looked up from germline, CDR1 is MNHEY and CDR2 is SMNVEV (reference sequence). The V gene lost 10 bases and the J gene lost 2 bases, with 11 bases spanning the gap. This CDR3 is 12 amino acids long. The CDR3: CAILPGNTEAFF. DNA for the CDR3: TGTGCCATCCTGCCGGGAAACACTGAAGCTTTCTTT.

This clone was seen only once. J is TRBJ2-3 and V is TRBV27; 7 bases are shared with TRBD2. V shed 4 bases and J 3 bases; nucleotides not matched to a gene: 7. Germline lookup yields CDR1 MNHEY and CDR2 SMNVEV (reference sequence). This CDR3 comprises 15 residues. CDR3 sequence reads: CASSSLVGGTDTQYF. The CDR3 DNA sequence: TGTGCCAGCAGTTCCTTGGTCGGGGGGACAGATACGCAGTATTTT.

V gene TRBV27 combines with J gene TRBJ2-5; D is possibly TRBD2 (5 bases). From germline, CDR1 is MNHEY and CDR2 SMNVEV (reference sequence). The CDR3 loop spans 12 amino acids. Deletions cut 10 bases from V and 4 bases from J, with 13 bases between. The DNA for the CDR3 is TGTGCCAACCGGAGGAGAGGAGAGACCCAGTACTTC. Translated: CANRRRGETQYF.

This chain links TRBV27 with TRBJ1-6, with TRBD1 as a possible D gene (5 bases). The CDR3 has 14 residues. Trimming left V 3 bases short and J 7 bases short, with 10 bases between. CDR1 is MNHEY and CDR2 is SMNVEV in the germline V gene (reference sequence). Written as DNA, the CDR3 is TGTGCCAGCAGTTTCGGGACTCCGAATTCACCCCTCCACTTT. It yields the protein CASSFGTPNSPLHF.

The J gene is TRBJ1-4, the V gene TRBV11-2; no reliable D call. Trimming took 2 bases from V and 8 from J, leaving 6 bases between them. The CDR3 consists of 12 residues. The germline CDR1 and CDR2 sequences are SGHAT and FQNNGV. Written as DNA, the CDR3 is TGTGCCAGCAGCTTATCAACAGAAAAACTGTTTTTT. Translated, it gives CASSLSTEKLFF.

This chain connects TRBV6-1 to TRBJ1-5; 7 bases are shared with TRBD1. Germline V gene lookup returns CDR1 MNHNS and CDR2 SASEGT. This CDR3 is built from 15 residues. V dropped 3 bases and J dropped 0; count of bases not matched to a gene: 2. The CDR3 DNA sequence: TGTGCCAGCAGTGAGGGGACAGTTAGCAATCAGCCCCAGCATTTT. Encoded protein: CASSEGTVSNQPQHF.

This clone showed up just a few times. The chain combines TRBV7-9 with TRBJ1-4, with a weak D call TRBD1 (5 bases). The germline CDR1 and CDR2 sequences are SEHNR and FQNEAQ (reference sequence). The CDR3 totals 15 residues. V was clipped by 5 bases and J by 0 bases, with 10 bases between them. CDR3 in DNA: TGTGCCAGCAGCGACAGAGAAGCAACTAATGAAAAACTGTTTTTT. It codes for CASSDREATNEKLFF.

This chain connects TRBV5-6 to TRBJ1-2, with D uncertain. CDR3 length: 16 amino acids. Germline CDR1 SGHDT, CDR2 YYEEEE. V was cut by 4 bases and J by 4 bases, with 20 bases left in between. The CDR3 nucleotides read TGTGCCAGCAGCCTCCTCTTAGGGCATCGGGGCTATGGCTACACCTTC. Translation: CASSLLLGHRGYGYTF. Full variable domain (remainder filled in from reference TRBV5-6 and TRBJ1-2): DAGVTQSPTHLIKTRGQQVTLRCSPKSGHDTVSWYQQALGQGPQFIFQYYEEEERQRGNFPDRFSGHQFPNYSSELNVNALLLGDSALYLCASSLLLGHRGYGYTFGSGTRLTVV.

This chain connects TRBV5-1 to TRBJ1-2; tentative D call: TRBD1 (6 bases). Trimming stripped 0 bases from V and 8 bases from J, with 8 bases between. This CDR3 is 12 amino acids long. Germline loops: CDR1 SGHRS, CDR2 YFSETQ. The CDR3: CASSLDRVGYTF. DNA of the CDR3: TGCGCCAGCAGCTTGGACAGGGTAGGCTACACCTTC.

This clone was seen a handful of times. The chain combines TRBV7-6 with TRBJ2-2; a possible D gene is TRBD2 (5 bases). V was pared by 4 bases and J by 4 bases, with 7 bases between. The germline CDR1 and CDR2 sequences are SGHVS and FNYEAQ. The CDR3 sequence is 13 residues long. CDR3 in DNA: TGTGCCAGCAGCTATGAGGGCACCGGGGAGCTGTTTTTT. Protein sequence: CASSYEGTGELFF.

The CDR3 DNA reads TGCGCCAGCAGCTTGGTCGCCAGGGGGCTGGGTGTTCAGTACTTC. Protein product: CASSLVARGLGVQYF. The chain combines TRBV5-1 with TRBJ2-4; 8 bases align to TRBD1. The ends lost 0 bases at V and 11 bases at J; junction bases unmatched: 10. The CDR3 loop spans 15 amino acids. CDR1 and CDR2 (germline): SGHRS, YFSETQ.

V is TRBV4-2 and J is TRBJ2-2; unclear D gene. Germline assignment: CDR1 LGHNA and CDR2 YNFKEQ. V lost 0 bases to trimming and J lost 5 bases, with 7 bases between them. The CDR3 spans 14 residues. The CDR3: CASSQDETTGELFF. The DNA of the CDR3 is TGTGCCAGCAGCCAAGACGAAACAACCGGGGAGCTGTTTTTT.

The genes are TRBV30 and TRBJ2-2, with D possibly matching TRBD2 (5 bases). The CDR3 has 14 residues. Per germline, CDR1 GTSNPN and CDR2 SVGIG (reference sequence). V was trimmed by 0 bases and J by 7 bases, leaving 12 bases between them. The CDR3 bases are TGTGCCTGGAGTGTACGGGGATGGAACGGGGAGCTGTTTTTT. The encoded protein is CAWSVRGWNGELFF. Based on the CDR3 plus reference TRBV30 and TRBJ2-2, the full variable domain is SQTIHQWPATLVQPVGSPLSLECTVEGTSNPNLYWYRQAAGRGLQLLFYSVGIGQISSEVPQNLSASRPQDRQFILSSKKLLLSDSGFYLCAWSVRGWNGELFFGEGSRLTVL.

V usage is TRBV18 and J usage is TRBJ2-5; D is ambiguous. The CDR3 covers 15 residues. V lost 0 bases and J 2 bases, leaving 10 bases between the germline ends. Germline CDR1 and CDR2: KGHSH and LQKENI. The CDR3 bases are TGTGCCAGCTCACCACCGGAGTCCAAACAAGAGACCCAGTACTTC. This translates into CASSPPESKQETQYF.

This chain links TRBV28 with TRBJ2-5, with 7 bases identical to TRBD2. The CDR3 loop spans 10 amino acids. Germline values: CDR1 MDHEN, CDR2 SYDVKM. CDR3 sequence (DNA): TGTGGAAGCGGGGAAGAGACCCAGTACTTC. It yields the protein CGSGEETQYF.

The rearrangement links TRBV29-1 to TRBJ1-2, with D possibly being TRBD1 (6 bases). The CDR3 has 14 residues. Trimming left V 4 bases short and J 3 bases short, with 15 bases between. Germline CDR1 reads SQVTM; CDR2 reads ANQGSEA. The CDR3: CSVVETGRYYGYTF. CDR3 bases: TGCAGCGTTGTAGAGACAGGAAGGTACTATGGCTACACCTTC.

CDR3 residues: CASSEAGGFDTQYF. CDR3 bases: TGTGCCAGCAGTGAGGCAGGGGGGTTCGATACGCAGTATTTT. V usage is TRBV6-4 and J usage is TRBJ2-3, with a tentative D call TRBD1 (7 bases). The ends were cut back, 3 bases at V and 6 bases at J, with 13 bases in the middle. The CDR3 sequence is 14 residues long. Germline assignment: CDR1 MRHNA and CDR2 SNTAGT.

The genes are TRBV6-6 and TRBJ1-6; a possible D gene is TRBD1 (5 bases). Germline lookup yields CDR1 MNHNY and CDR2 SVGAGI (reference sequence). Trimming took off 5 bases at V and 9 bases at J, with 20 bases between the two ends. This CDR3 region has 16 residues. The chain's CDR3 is CASSPGTHRFISPLHF. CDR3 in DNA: TGTGCCAGCAGTCCGGGGACTCACCGCTTCATTTCACCCCTCCACTTT.

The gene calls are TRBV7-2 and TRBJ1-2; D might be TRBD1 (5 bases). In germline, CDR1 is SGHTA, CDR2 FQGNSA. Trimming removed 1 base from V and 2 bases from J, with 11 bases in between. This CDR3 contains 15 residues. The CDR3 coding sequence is TGTGCCAGCAGCTTAGGAAGACAGCTAAACTATGGCTACACCTTC. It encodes CASSLGRQLNYGYTF. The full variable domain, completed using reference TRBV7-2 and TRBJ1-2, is GAGVSQSPSNKVTEKGKDVELRCDPISGHTALYWYRQSLGQGLEFLIYFQGNSAPDKSGLPSDRFSAERTGGSVSTLTIQRTQQEDSAVYLCASSLGRQLNYGYTFGSGTRLTVV.

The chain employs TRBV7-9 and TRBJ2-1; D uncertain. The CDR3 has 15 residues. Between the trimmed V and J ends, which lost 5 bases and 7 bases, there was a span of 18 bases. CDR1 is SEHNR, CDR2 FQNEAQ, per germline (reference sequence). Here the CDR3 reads CASSPLVVFVNEQFF. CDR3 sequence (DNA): TGTGCCAGCAGCCCGTTAGTAGTTTTTGTGAATGAGCAGTTCTTC.

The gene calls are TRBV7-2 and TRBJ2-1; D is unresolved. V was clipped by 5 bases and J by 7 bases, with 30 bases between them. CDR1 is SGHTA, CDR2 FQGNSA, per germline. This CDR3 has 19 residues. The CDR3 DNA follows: TGTGCCAGCAGCCGCCTATCCCGTCAACTCTTATTGCGCCCAAATGAGCAGTTCTTC. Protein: CASSRLSRQLLLRPNEQFF.

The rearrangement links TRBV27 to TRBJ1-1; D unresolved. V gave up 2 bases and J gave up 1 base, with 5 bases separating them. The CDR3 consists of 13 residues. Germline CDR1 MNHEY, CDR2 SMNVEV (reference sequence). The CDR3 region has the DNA TGTGCCAGCAGTTTAACAGAGAACACTGAAGCTTTCTTT. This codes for CASSLTENTEAFF.

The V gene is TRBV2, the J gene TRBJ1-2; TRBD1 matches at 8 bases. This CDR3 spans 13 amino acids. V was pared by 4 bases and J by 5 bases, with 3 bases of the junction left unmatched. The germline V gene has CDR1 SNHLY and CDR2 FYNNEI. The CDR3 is CASSGGTGYGYTF. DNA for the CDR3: TGTGCCAGCAGTGGAGGGACAGGTTATGGCTACACCTTC. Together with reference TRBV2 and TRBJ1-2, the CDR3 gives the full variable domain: EPEVTQTPSHQVTQMGQEVILRCVPISNHLYFYWYRQILGQKVEFLVSFYNNEISEKSEIFDDQFSVERPDGSNFTLKIRSTKLEDSAMYFCASSGGTGYGYTFGSGTRLTVV.

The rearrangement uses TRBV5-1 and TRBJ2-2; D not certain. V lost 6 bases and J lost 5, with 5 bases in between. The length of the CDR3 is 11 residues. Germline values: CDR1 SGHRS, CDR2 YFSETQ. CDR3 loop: CASMRTGELFF. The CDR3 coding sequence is TGCGCCAGCATGAGGACCGGGGAGCTGTTTTTT.